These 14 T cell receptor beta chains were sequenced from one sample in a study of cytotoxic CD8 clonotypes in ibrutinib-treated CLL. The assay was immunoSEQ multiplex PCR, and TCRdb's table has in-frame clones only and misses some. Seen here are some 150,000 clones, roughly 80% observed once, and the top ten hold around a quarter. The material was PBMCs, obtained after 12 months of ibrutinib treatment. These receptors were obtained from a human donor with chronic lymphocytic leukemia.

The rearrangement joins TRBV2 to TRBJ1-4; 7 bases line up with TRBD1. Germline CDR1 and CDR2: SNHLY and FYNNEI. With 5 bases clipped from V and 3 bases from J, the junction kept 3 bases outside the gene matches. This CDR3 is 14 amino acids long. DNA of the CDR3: TGTGCCAGCAGTCTGGGACAGCCTAATGAAAAACTGTTTTTT. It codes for CASSLGQPNEKLFF. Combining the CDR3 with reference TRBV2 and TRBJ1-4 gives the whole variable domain EPEVTQTPSHQVTQMGQEVILRCVPISNHLYFYWYRQILGQKVEFLVSFYNNEISEKSEIFDDQFSVERPDGSNFTLKIRSTKLEDSAMYFCASSLGQPNEKLFFGSGTQLSVL.

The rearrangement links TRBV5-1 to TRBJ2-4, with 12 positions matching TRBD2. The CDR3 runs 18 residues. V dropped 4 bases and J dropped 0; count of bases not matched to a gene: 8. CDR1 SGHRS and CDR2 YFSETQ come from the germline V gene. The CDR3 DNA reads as TGCGCCAGCAGCAGATGGACTAGCGGGGAGGCAGCCAAAAACATTCAGTACTTC. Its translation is CASSRWTSGEAAKNIQYF.

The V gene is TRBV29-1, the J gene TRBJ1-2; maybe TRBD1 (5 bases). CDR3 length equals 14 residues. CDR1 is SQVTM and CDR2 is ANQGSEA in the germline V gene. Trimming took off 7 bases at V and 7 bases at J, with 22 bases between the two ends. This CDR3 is CSALGGQPGGGYTF. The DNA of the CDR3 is TGCAGCGCCTTGGGAGGCCAACCCGGGGGTGGCTACACCTTC.

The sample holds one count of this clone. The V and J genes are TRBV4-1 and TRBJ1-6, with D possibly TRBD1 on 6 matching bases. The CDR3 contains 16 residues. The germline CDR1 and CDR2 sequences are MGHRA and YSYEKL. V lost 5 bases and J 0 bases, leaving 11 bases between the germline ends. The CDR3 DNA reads TGCGCCAGCAGCGCAGGGGTGAGCTCCTATAATTCACCCCTCCACTTT. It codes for CASSAGVSSYNSPLHF.

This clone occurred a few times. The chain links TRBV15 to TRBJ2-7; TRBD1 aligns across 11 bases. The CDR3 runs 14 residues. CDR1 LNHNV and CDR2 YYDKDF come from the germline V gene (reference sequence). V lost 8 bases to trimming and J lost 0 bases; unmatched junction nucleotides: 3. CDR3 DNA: TGTGCCACCCGGGACAGGGGGAGCTCCTACGAGCAGTACTTC. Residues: CATRDRGSSYEQYF. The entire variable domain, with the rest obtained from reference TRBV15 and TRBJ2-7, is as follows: DAMVIQNPRYQVTQFGKPVTLSCSQTLNHNVMYWYQQKSSQAPKLLFHYYDKDFNNEADTPDNFQSRRPNTSFCFLDIRSPGLGDTAMYLCATRDRGSSYEQYFGPGTRLTVT.

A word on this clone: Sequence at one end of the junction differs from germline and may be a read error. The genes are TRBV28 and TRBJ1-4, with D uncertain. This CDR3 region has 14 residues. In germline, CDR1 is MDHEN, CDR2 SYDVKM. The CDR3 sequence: CASGLITTNEKLFF. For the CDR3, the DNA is TGTGCCAGCGGTTTGATCACAACTAATGAAAAACTGTTTTTT.

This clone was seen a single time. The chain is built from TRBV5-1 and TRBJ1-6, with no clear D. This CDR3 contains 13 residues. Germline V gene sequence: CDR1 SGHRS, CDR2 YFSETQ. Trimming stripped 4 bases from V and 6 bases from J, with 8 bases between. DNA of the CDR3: TGCGCCAGCAGCGGAGACGGTAATTCACCCCTCCACTTT. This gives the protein CASSGDGNSPLHF. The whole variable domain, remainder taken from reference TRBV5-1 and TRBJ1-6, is KAGVTQTPRYLIKTRGQQVTLSCSPISGHRSVSWYQQTPGQGLQFLFEYFSETQRNKGNFPGRFSGRQFSNSRSEMNVSTLELGDSALYLCASSGDGNSPLHFGNGTRLTVT.

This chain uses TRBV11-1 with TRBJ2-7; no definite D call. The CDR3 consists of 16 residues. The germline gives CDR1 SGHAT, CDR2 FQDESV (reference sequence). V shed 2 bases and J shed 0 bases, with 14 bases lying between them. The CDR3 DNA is TGTGCCAGCAGCTTATCCACCGCCCTCAGCTCCTACGAGCAGTACTTC. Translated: CASSLSTALSSYEQYF.

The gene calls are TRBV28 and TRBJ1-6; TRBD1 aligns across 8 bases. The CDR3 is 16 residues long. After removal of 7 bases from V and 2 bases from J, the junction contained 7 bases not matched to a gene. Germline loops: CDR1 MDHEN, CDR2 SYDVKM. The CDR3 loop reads CASKGQEIAYNSPLHF. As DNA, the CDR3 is TGTGCCAGCAAGGGACAGGAGATAGCCTATAATTCACCCCTCCACTTT. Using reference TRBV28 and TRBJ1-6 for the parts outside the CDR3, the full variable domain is DVKVTQSSRYLVKRTGEKVFLECVQDMDHENMFWYRQDPGLGLRLIYFSYDVKMKEKGDIPEGYSVSREKKERFSLILESASTNQTSMYLCASKGQEIAYNSPLHFGNGTRLTVT.

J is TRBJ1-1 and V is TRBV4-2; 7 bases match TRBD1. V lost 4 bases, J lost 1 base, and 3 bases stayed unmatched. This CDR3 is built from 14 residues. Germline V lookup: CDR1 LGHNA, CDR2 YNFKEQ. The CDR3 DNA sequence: TGTGCCAGCAGCCGGTGGGACAGGAACACTGAAGCTTTCTTT. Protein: CASSRWDRNTEAFF.

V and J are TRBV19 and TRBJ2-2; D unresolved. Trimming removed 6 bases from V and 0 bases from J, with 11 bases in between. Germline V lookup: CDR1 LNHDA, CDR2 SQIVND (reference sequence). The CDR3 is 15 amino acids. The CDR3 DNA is TGTGCCAGTAGAGGGCAGCGCCCGAACACCGGGGAGCTGTTTTTT. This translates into CASRGQRPNTGELFF.

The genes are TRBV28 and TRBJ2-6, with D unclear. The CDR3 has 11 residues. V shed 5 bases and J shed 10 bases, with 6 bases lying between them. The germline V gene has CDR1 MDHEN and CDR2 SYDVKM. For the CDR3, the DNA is TGTGCCAGCAGTCCAAAAAACGTCCTGACTTTC. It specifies CASSPKNVLTF.

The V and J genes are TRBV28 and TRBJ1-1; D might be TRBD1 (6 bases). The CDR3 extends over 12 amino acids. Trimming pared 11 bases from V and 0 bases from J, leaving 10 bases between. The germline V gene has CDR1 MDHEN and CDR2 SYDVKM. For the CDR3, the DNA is TGTGCCGGAGGACAGTTGAACACTGAAGCTTTCTTT. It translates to CAGGQLNTEAFF.

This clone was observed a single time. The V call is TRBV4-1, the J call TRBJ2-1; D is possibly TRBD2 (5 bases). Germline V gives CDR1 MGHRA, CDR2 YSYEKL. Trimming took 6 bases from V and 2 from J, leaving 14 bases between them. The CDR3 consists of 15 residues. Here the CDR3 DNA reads TGCGCCAGCAGGAAAGCGGAGACTACCTACAATGAGCAGTTCTTC. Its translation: CASRKAETTYNEQFF.